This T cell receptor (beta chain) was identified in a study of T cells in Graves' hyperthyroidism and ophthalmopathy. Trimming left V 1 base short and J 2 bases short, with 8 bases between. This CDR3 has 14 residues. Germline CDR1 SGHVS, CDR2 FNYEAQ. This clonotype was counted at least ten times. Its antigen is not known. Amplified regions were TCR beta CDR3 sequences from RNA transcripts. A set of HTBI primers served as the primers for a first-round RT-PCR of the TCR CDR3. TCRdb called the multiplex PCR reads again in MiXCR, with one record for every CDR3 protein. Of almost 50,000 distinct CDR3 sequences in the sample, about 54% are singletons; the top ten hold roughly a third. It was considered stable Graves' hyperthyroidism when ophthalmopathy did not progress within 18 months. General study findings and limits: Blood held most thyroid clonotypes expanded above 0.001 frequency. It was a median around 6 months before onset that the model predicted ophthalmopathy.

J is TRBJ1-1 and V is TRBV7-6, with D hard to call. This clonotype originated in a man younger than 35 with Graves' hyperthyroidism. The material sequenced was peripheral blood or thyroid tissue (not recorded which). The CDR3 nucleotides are TGTGCCAGCAGCTTAGATAGAGGAAACACTGAAGCTTTCTTT. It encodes CASSLDRGNTEAFF.